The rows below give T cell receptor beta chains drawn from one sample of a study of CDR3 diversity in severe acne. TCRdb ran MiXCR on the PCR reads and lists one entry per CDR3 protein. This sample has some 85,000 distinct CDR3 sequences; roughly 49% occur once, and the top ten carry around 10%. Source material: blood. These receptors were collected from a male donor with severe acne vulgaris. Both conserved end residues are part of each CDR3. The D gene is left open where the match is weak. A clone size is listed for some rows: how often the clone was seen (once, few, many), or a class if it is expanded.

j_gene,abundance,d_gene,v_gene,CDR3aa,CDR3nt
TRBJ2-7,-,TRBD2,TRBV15,CATSSGTSGSDEQYF,TGTGCCACCAGCAGTGGGACTAGCGGGAGTGACGAGCAGTACTTC
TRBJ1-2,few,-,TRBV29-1,CSVERRIYGYTF,TGCAGCGTTGAAAGACGGATCTATGGCTACACCTTC
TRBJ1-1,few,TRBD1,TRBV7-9,CASSSFTGAANTEAFF,TGTGCCAGCAGCTCGTTCACAGGGGCCGCGAACACTGAAGCTTTCTTT
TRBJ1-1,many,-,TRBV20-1,CSARDLMNTEAFF,TGCAGTGCTAGAGACCTAATGAACACTGAAGCTTTCTTT
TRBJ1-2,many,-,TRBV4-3,CASSQDSLNYGYTF,TGCGCCAGCAGCCAAGACAGCCTGAACTATGGCTACACCTTC
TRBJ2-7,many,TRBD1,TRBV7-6,CASSFDPGTGLSYEQYF,TGTGCCAGCAGCTTTGACCCCGGGACAGGGCTCTCCTACGAGCAGTACTTC
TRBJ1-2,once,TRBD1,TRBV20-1,CSTTRQGPDGYTF,TGCAGTACCACGAGACAGGGGCCGGATGGCTACACCTTC
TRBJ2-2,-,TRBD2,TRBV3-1,CASSQDSGGTGELFF,TGTGCCAGCAGCCAAGATTCGGGGGGCACCGGGGAGCTGTTTTTT
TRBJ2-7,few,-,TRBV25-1,CASSGTSFSYEQYF,TGTGCCAGCTCAGGGACTTCCTTCTCCTACGAGCAGTACTTC
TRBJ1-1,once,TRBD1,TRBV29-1,CSVEDRFRGRSNTEAFF,TGCAGCGTTGAAGATAGATTCAGGGGGCGAAGCAACACTGAAGCTTTCTTT
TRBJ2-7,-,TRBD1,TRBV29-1,CSVEEGDRDYEQYF,TGCAGCGTTGAAGAAGGGGACAGGGACTACGAGCAGTACTTC
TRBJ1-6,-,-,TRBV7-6,CASSLPPGLGLSPLHF,TGTGCCAGCAGCTTGCCCCCGGGACTAGGGCTCTCACCCCTCCACTTT
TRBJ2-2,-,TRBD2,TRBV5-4,CASSASGGWTGELFF,TGTGCCAGCAGCGCTAGCGGGGGGTGGACCGGGGAGCTGTTTTTT
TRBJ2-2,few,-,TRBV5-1,CASSVTLRNTGELFF,TGCGCCAGCTCAGTGACACTCCGAAACACCGGGGAGCTGTTTTTT
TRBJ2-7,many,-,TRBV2,CASSFQGTNEQYF,TGTGCCTCATCGTTCCAGGGGACCAACGAGCAGTACTTC
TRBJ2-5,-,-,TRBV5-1,CASSFNGLNQPQYF,TGCGCCAGCAGCTTTAATGGCCTCAATCAGCCCCAGTACTTC
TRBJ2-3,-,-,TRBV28,CASSLSGGVDTQYF,TGTGCCAGCAGTTTATCGGGGGGCGTAGATACGCAGTATTTT
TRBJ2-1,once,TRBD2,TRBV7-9,CASSLDSVGLAGPYNEQFF,TGTGCCAGCAGCTTAGACAGTGTGGGACTAGCGGGACCCTACAATGAGCAGTTCTTC
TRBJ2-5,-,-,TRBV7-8,CASSPRLGQETQYF,TGTGCCAGCAGCCCCCGCCTGGGGCAAGAGACCCAGTACTTC
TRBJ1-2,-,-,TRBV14,CASSQGRVSGYTF,TGTGCCAGCAGCCAAGGCCGGGTTAGTGGCTACACCTTC
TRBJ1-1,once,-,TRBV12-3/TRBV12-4,CASTPLMGTEAFF,TGTGCCAGCACCCCTCTCATGGGCACTGAAGCTTTCTTT
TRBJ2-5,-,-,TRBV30,CAWNNGLNQETQYF,TGTGCCTGGAACAACGGACTCAACCAAGAGACCCAGTACTTC
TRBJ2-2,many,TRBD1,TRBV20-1,CSALQGRTGELFF,TGCAGTGCTTTACAGGGGCGCACCGGGGAGCTGTTTTTT
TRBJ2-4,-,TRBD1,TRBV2,CASKGTGGNIQYF,TGTGCCAGCAAGGGGACAGGGGGGAACATTCAGTACTTC
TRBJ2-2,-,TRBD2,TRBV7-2,CASSLELAGNGELFF,TGTGCCAGCAGCTTAGAACTAGCGGGGAACGGGGAGCTGTTTTTT
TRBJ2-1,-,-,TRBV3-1,CASSPQGHGQFF,TGTGCCAGCAGCCCCCAGGGCCATGGGCAGTTCTTC
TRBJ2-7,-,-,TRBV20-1,CSARAAGSYEQYF,TGCAGTGCTAGAGCGGCAGGATCTTACGAGCAGTACTTC
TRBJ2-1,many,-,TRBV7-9,CASSRPGVIGNEQFF,TGTGCCAGCAGCCGACCTGGGGTAATTGGGAATGAGCAGTTCTTC
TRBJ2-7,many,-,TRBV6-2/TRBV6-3,CASSYEGGFYEQYF,TGTGCCAGCAGTTACGAGGGGGGGTTCTACGAGCAGTACTTC
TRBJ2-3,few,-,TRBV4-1,CASSQVNMGFTDTQYF,TGCGCCAGCAGCCAAGTTAACATGGGGTTCACAGATACGCAGTATTTT
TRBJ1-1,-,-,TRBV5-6,CASSPQGSTEAFF,TGTGCCAGCAGCCCACAGGGATCCACTGAAGCTTTCTTT
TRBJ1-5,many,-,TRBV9,CASSDGTGANQPQHF,TGTGCCAGCAGCGACGGGACGGGCGCCAATCAGCCCCAGCATTTT
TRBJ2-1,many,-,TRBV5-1,CASSLAGVGSYNEQFF,TGCGCCAGCAGCTTGGCTGGGGTGGGCTCCTACAATGAGCAGTTCTTC
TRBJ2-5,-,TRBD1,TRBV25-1,CASSVGQGPETQYF,TGTGCCAGCAGTGTAGGACAGGGGCCAGAGACCCAGTACTTC
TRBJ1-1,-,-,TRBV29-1,CSVMASSEKAFF,TGCAGCGTAATGGCCTCGAGTGAAAAAGCTTTCTTT
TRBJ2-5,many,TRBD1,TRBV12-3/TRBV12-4,CASSPRTGETQYF,TGTGCCAGCAGTCCCCGGACAGGGGAGACCCAGTACTTC
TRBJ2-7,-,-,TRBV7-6,CASRAPDTHYEQYF,TGTGCCAGCAGGGCTCCGGACACCCACTACGAGCAGTACTTC
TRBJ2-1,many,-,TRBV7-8,CASSQRGGPYNEQFF,TGTGCCAGCAGCCAGCGAGGGGGGCCCTACAATGAGCAGTTCTTC
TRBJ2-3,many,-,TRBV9,CASTDSPQTDTQYF,TGTGCCAGCACCGACAGTCCCCAAACAGATACGCAGTATTTT
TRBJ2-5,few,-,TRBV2,CASSEVTGRGTQYF,TGTGCCAGCAGTGAAGTGACAGGCCGGGGGACCCAGTACTTC
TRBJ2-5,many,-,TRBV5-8,CASSFRGVETQYF,TGTGCCAGCAGCTTTCGGGGTGTAGAGACCCAGTACTTC
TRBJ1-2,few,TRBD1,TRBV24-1,CATSDPGQGPFTF,TGTGCCACCAGTGATCCGGGACAGGGCCCTTTTACCTTC
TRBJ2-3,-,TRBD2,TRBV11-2,CASSRTPGGGNTDTQYF,TGTGCCAGCAGCCGAACCCCCGGGGGGGGAAACACAGATACGCAGTATTTT
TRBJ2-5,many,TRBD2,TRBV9,CASSAPGGADQETQYF,TGTGCCAGCAGCGCACCGGGGGGGGCCGACCAAGAGACCCAGTACTTC
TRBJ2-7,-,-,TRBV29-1,CSVELGAYEQYF,TGCAGCGTTGAACTAGGGGCCTACGAGCAGTACTTC
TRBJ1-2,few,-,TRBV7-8,CASSLADHYGYTF,TGTGCCAGCAGCTTAGCGGATCACTATGGCTACACCTTC
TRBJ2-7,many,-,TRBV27,CASSFFHGGLGEQYF,TGTGCCAGCAGTTTTTTCCACGGAGGCCTGGGCGAGCAGTACTTC
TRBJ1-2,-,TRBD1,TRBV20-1,CSARPQGINYGYTF,TGCAGTGCTAGACCACAGGGGATAAACTATGGCTACACCTTC
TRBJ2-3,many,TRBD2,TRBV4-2,CASSQDSGGPDTQYF,TGTGCCAGCAGCCAAGATAGCGGGGGGCCAGATACGCAGTATTTT
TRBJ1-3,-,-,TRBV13,CASSQMGFAGNTIYF,TGTGCCAGCAGCCAAATGGGGTTTGCTGGAAACACCATATATTTT
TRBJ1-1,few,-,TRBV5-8,CASSSELMNTEAFF,TGTGCCAGCAGCTCCGAGCTGATGAACACTGAAGCTTTCTTT
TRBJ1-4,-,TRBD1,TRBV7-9,CASSPNFGTGITNEKLFF,TGTGCCAGCAGCCCGAATTTCGGGACAGGCATAACTAATGAGAAACTGTTTTTT
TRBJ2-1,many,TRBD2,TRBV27,CASSTVGTSGSLYNEQFF,TGTGCCAGCAGCACGGTCGGGACTAGCGGGAGTCTATACAATGAGCAGTTCTTC
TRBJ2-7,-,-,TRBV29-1,CSVQGGTTYEQYF,TGCAGCGTCCAGGGGGGGACGACCTACGAGCAGTACTTC
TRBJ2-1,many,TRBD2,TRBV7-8,CASSSTRWGTLAGGPGSQFF,TGTGCCAGCAGCTCCACTAGATGGGGAACACTAGCGGGAGGGCCTGGTTCGCAGTTCTTC
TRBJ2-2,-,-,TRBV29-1,CSVRHPEGTGELFF,TGCAGCGTTCGACACCCGGAGGGCACCGGGGAGCTGTTTTTT